Below are 32 T cell receptor beta chains sequenced from a single sample in a study of regulatory and conventional T cells in RAG deficiency. Genomic DNA came from blood conventional CD4+ T cells gated CD25-low CD127-high. The repertoire was sequenced with immunoSEQ multiplex PCR; TCRdb's copy has only in-frame clones and lacks some. The sample consists of 45,000 to 50,000 clones, over 80% of them appearing once. This sample also appeared in a second study, on regulatory T cells. This second report adds: Amplification used 52 TRBV primers and 13 TRBJ primers.

What was sequenced was CD4+ effector T cells sorted from blood. The receptor source for this set is a human donor in good health.

The chain recombines TRBV19 with TRBJ1-3, with D maybe TRBD1 (6 bases). V was shortened by 6 bases and J by 0 bases, with 9 bases between the two germline ends. The CDR3 loop spans 14 amino acids. CDR1 is LNHDA and CDR2 is SQIVND in the germline V gene (reference sequence). Here the CDR3 DNA reads TGTGCCAGTAGCGACAGGCTCTCTGGAAACACCATATATTTT. Protein product: CASSDRLSGNTIYF.

V usage is TRBV6-1 and J usage is TRBJ1-2; TRBD1 might be the D (5 bases). Germline V lookup: CDR1 MNHNS, CDR2 SASEGT. V was trimmed by 9 bases and J by 4 bases, leaving 15 bases between them. CDR3 length: 13 amino acids. DNA of the CDR3: TGTGCCAGTCGTGACAGACAGACCTATGGCTACACCTTC. Amino acid sequence: CASRDRQTYGYTF.

This clone was recorded only once. The V gene is TRBV5-1, the J gene TRBJ1-2; D remains ambiguous. CDR3 length: 15 amino acids. V was clipped by 5 bases and J by 0 bases, with 14 bases between them. Germline values: CDR1 SGHRS, CDR2 YFSETQ. In DNA form, the CDR3 reads TGCGCCAGCAGTCAACCGGACCGAGCTAACTATGGCTACACCTTC. Its translation is CASSQPDRANYGYTF. The full variable domain, rest sourced from reference TRBV5-1 and TRBJ1-2, is KAGVTQTPRYLIKTRGQQVTLSCSPISGHRSVSWYQQTPGQGLQFLFEYFSETQRNKGNFPGRFSGRQFSNSRSEMNVSTLELGDSALYLCASSQPDRANYGYTFGSGTRLTVV.

CDR3 region: CASSRDRNEKLFF. The CDR3 DNA follows: TGCGCCAGCAGCCGGGACAGGAATGAAAAACTGTTTTTT. The V call is TRBV5-1, the J call TRBJ1-4, with 8 nucleotides matching TRBD1. The CDR3 contains 13 residues. V dropped 4 bases and J dropped 5; count of bases not matched to a gene: 1. The germline V gene has CDR1 SGHRS and CDR2 YFSETQ. Full variable domain (outside the CDR3, taken from reference TRBV5-1 and TRBJ1-4): KAGVTQTPRYLIKTRGQQVTLSCSPISGHRSVSWYQQTPGQGLQFLFEYFSETQRNKGNFPGRFSGRQFSNSRSEMNVSTLELGDSALYLCASSRDRNEKLFFGSGTQLSVL.

The V gene is TRBV11-2, the J gene TRBJ2-3, with D maybe TRBD1 (6 bases). The V gene lost 4 bases and the J gene lost 2 bases, with 16 bases spanning the gap. CDR1 and CDR2 (germline): SGHAT, FQNNGV. This CDR3 has 16 residues. CDR3 in amino acids: CASSWSRGRDTDTQYF. CDR3 sequence (DNA): TGTGCCAGCAGCTGGTCCAGGGGCAGGGACACAGATACGCAGTATTTT.

The chain is built from TRBV4-2 and TRBJ2-1; D is perhaps TRBD2 (6 bases). Deletions cut 0 bases from V and 8 bases from J, with 8 bases between. CDR1 is LGHNA, CDR2 YNFKEQ, per germline. This CDR3 region has 13 residues. Written as DNA, the CDR3 is TGTGCCAGCAGCCAAGAGTCGGGGGATGAGCAGTTCTTC. This encodes CASSQESGDEQFF.

The J gene is TRBJ2-5, the V gene TRBV28; 8 positions agree with TRBD1. Germline V lookup: CDR1 MDHEN, CDR2 SYDVKM. The CDR3 totals 13 residues. V dropped 5 bases and J dropped 6; count of bases not matched to a gene: 5. The CDR3 region has the DNA TGTGCCAGCAGTCTAACAGGGGGTAAGACCCAGTACTTC. It encodes CASSLTGGKTQYF.

The rearrangement uses TRBV29-1 and TRBJ2-1, with 7 bases identical to TRBD2. J was trimmed by 9 bases and V by 4 bases; bases with no gene match: 12. The germline V gene encodes CDR1 SQVTM and CDR2 ANQGSEA. The CDR3 is 14 amino acids. CDR3 in DNA: TGCAGCGTTGCTGAGGGAGGGAATGGTGGTGAGCAGTTCTTC. The encoded protein is CSVAEGGNGGEQFF.

The chain recombines TRBV6-1 with TRBJ2-2; TRBD2 is a possible D gene (5 bases). The germline V gene encodes CDR1 MNHNS and CDR2 SASEGT. This CDR3 comprises 12 residues. V gave up 8 bases and J gave up 5 bases, with 9 bases separating them. CDR3 protein: CASRTGTGELFF. The CDR3 coding sequence is TGTGCCAGCCGAACGGGAACCGGGGAGCTGTTTTTT.

This clone occurred once. This rearrangement joins TRBV29-1 to TRBJ1-1; D ambiguous. Germline values: CDR1 SQVTM, CDR2 ANQGSEA. Trimming cost V 3 bases and J 1 base, with 9 bases left between them. The CDR3 is 13 residues long. In nucleotides, the CDR3 is TGCAGCGTTGATGGGCTGTCGAACACTGAAGCTTTCTTT. This gives the protein CSVDGLSNTEAFF.

The chain couples TRBV11-3 to TRBJ2-1, with a possible D match to TRBD2 (5 bases). CDR1 and CDR2 (germline): SGHNT, YENEEA. V lost 6 bases, J lost 5 bases, and 14 bases lay in between. The CDR3 is 14 residues long. The CDR3 sequence: CASSPLGKDNEQFF. The CDR3 region has the DNA TGTGCCAGCAGTCCACTAGGGAAGGACAATGAGCAGTTCTTC.

The chain uses TRBV2 and TRBJ2-7; D is unclear. CDR3 length: 13 residues. The germline V gene encodes CDR1 SNHLY and CDR2 FYNNEI. This CDR3 reads CANRAASSYEQYF. The CDR3 region has the DNA TGTGCTAATCGGGCAGCGAGCTCCTACGAGCAGTACTTC.

This clone was observed a single time. The J gene is TRBJ1-2, the V gene TRBV7-2; D not resolved. From germline, CDR1 is SGHTA and CDR2 FQGNSA. V lost 5 bases to trimming and J lost 0 bases, with 13 bases between them. CDR3 length: 15 amino acids. For the CDR3, the DNA is TGTGCCAGCAGCCTACACAATGGAGCTAACTATGGCTACACCTTC. This encodes CASSLHNGANYGYTF.

The V call is TRBV20-1, the J call TRBJ2-3; D not resolved. The CDR3 has 10 amino acids. V gave up 5 bases and J gave up 4 bases, with 4 bases separating them. Germline V gives CDR1 DFQATT, CDR2 SNEGSKA (reference sequence). The CDR3 DNA is TGCAGTGCTGTATCAGATACGCAGTATTTT. Amino acid sequence: CSAVSDTQYF.

Note on this clone: The CDR3 does not end in the conserved phenylalanine or tryptophan, so this is likely a read error. The chain is built from TRBV12-5 and TRBJ1-2; D is perhaps TRBD1 (5 bases). Germline-derived CDR1 and CDR2 are LGHNT and FRNRAP. The CDR3 contains 13 residues. V was pared by 3 bases and J by 4 bases, with 9 bases between. The CDR3 loop is CASGLGQGYGYTL. The CDR3 DNA reads as TGTGCTAGTGGTTTAGGTCAGGGCTATGGCTACACCCTC.

The chain carries TRBV7-8 and TRBJ1-2; maybe TRBD1 (6 bases). V gave up 7 bases and J gave up 5 bases, with 17 bases separating them. This CDR3 contains 14 residues. Germline lookup yields CDR1 SGHVS and CDR2 FQNEAQ. DNA of the CDR3: TGTGCCAGCACCCAGGGGCAGACGACGTATGGCTACACCTTC. Amino acid sequence: CASTQGQTTYGYTF. The variable domain in full, with the rest retrieved from reference TRBV7-8 and TRBJ1-2, is GAGVSQSPRYKVAKRGQDVALRCDPISGHVSLFWYQQALGQGPEFLTYFQNEAQLDKSGLPSDRFFAERPEGSVSTLKIQRTQQEDSAVYLCASTQGQTTYGYTFGSGTRLTVV.

The genes are TRBV6-5 and TRBJ1-1, with 9 positions matching TRBD1. J lost 5 bases, V lost 6 bases, and 7 bases had no gene match. The CDR3 totals 14 residues. The germline gives CDR1 MNHEY, CDR2 SVGAGI. CDR3 DNA: TGTGCCAGCAGATCCGACAGGGGGGGGACTGAAGCTTTCTTT. Amino acids: CASRSDRGGTEAFF.

The rearrangement links TRBV5-1 to TRBJ1-1, with TRBD1 matching over 7 bases. With 2 bases clipped from V and 1 base from J, the junction kept 8 bases outside the gene matches. This CDR3 comprises 16 residues. The germline gives CDR1 SGHRS, CDR2 YFSETQ. The CDR3 DNA is TGCGCCAGCAGCTTAAGACAGGGAGGGTCGAACACTGAAGCTTTCTTT. It codes for CASSLRQGGSNTEAFF.

The chain recombines TRBV5-1 with TRBJ2-1, with a tentative D call TRBD2 (6 bases). CDR3 length equals 16 residues. CDR1 SGHRS and CDR2 YFSETQ come from the germline V gene. Deletions cut 1 base from V and 2 bases from J, with 13 bases between. CDR3 amino acids: CASSLSGGGTYNEQFF. CDR3 DNA: TGCGCCAGCAGCTTGTCGGGTGGCGGGACCTACAATGAGCAGTTCTTC.

V and J are TRBV11-2 and TRBJ2-3, with 7 bases aligning to TRBD2. With 7 bases clipped from V and 0 bases from J, the junction kept 19 bases outside the gene matches. CDR3 length: 19 residues. Germline lookup yields CDR1 SGHAT and CDR2 FQNNGV. CDR3 in DNA: TGTGCCAGCAATGGCCCAGCGGGACTGGCATTTTCTAGCACAGATACGCAGTATTTT. It encodes CASNGPAGLAFSSTDTQYF.

V usage is TRBV9 and J usage is TRBJ1-2; the match to TRBD1 covers 8 bases. Per germline, CDR1 SGDLS and CDR2 YYNGEE. The CDR3 covers 12 residues. Germline trimming cut 7 bases from V and 7 bases from J; bases unmatched to any gene: 6. CDR3 loop: CASGRGLAGYTF. Written as DNA, the CDR3 is TGTGCCAGCGGCAGGGGGCTCGCTGGCTACACCTTC.

The V and J genes are TRBV28 and TRBJ2-2, with D perhaps TRBD2 (6 bases). Per the germline V gene, CDR1 is MDHEN and CDR2 is SYDVKM. The CDR3 consists of 13 residues. Trimming left V 10 bases short and J 0 bases short, with 9 bases between. CDR3 in DNA: TGTGCCACCCCGGGGGCGAACACCGGGGAGCTGTTTTTT. Amino acids: CATPGANTGELFF. The full variable domain, completed using reference TRBV28 and TRBJ2-2, is DVKVTQSSRYLVKRTGEKVFLECVQDMDHENMFWYRQDPGLGLRLIYFSYDVKMKEKGDIPEGYSVSREKKERFSLILESASTNQTSMYLCATPGANTGELFFGEGSRLTVL.

In DNA form, the CDR3 reads TGTGCCAGCAGCTTGGCCACGACAGACCAAGAGACCCAGTACTTC. Amino acid sequence: CASSLATTDQETQYF. The chain carries TRBV5-4 and TRBJ2-5, with D perhaps TRBD1 (5 bases). CDR1 is SGHNT, CDR2 YYREEE, per germline (reference sequence). Trimming cost V 0 bases and J 0 bases, with 9 bases left between them. The CDR3 has 15 residues.

The CDR3 nucleotides read TGTGCCTGGAGTGTTGCCAGGTCGAGCTCCTATAATTCACCCCTCCACTTT. Amino acid sequence: CAWSVARSSSYNSPLHF. The rearrangement joins TRBV30 to TRBJ1-6, with no clear D. Germline CDR1 GTSNPN, CDR2 SVGIG (reference sequence). The CDR3 length is 17 residues. V was clipped by 0 bases and J by 0 bases, with 12 bases between them. Based on the CDR3 plus reference TRBV30 and TRBJ1-6, the full variable domain is SQTIHQWPATLVQPVGSPLSLECTVEGTSNPNLYWYRQAAGRGLQLLFYSVGIGQISSEVPQNLSASRPQDRQFILSSKKLLLSDSGFYLCAWSVARSSSYNSPLHFGNGTRLTVT.

The chain employs TRBV19 and TRBJ1-5, with a possible D match to TRBD1 (6 bases). CDR3 size: 13 residues. CDR1 LNHDA and CDR2 SQIVND come from the germline V gene (reference sequence). The ends were cut back, 7 bases at V and 6 bases at J, with 13 bases in the middle. CDR3 bases: TGTGCCAGTACAGGGAGAGGGGGTCAGCCCCAGCATTTT. As protein: CASTGRGGQPQHF.

The chain uses TRBV5-1 and TRBJ1-2, with TRBD1 matching over 7 bases. The CDR3 totals 14 residues. V lost 0 bases, J lost 4 bases, and 3 bases stayed unmatched. Germline V gene data show CDR1 as SGHRS and CDR2 as YFSETQ. The CDR3 bases are TGCGCCAGCAGCTTGGAGGGACAGCGCTATGGCTACACCTTC. Translation gives CASSLEGQRYGYTF.

The count of this clone is one. The rearrangement links TRBV5-6 to TRBJ2-1; 14 nucleotides match TRBD2. V dropped 4 bases and J dropped 8; count of bases not matched to a gene: 17. This CDR3 region has 19 residues. CDR1 and CDR2 from the germline V gene are SGHDT and YYEEEE. The CDR3 spells CASSPTTSGGALGEDEQFF. The CDR3 coding sequence is TGTGCCAGCAGCCCTACGACTAGCGGGGGGGCCTTAGGAGAGGATGAGCAGTTCTTC.

This clone is a singleton in its sample. The chain couples TRBV5-1 to TRBJ2-7, with no clear D. The V end was cut by 3 bases, the J end by 1 base, with 11 bases between. There are 14 residues in the CDR3. Germline CDR1 and CDR2: SGHRS and YFSETQ. The CDR3 DNA reads as TGCGCCAGCAGCTCCCAGATGAGGTCCTACGAGCAGTACTTC. This sequence encodes CASSSQMRSYEQYF.

The chain joins TRBV5-1 to TRBJ2-3, with 13 bases fitting TRBD2. Trimming took 4 bases from V and 1 from J; bases not matched to a gene: 3. Germline loops: CDR1 SGHRS, CDR2 YFSETQ. CDR3 size: 16 residues. CDR3 in amino acids: CASSRGLAGGTDTQYF. CDR3 nucleotide sequence: TGCGCCAGCAGCCGAGGACTAGCGGGGGGCACAGATACGCAGTATTTT.

This chain joins TRBV9 and TRBJ1-3; 11 bases are a match to TRBD1. Germline lookup yields CDR1 SGDLS and CDR2 YYNGEE. The length of the CDR3 is 15 residues. Trimming cost V 0 bases and J 7 bases; bases outside gene matches: 3. The DNA for the CDR3 is TGTGCCAGCAGCGTAGATGGACAGGGGGCGAACACCATATATTTT. Amino acids: CASSVDGQGANTIYF.

The rearrangement joins TRBV30 to TRBJ2-4, with 9 bases fitting TRBD2. Per the germline V gene, CDR1 is GTSNPN and CDR2 is SVGIG (reference sequence). J gave up 7 bases and V 4 bases, and 5 bases lay outside the gene matches. The CDR3 contains 13 residues. The CDR3 DNA follows: TGTGCCTGGACTCTGGCGGGAGGGAACATTCAGTACTTC. This encodes CAWTLAGGNIQYF.

This rearrangement joins TRBV28 to TRBJ2-1; D may be TRBD1 or TRBD2 (5 bases each). The CDR3 extends over 11 amino acids. Looked up from germline, CDR1 is MDHEN and CDR2 is SYDVKM. Trimming removed 6 bases at V and 10 bases at J, with 10 bases between. CDR3 protein: CASSLRGEQFF. The CDR3 bases are TGTGCCAGCAGCCTCCGGGGCGAGCAGTTCTTC.